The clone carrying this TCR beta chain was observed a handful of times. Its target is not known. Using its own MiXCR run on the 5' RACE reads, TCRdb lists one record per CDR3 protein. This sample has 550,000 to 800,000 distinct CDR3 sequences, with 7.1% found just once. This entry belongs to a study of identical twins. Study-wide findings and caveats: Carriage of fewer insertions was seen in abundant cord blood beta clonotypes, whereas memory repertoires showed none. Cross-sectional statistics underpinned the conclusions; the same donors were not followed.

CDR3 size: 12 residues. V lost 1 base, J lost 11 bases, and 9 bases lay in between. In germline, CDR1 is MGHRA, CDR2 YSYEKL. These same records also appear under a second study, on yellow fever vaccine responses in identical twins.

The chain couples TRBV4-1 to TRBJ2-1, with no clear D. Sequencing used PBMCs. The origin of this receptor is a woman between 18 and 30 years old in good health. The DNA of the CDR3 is TGCGCCAGCAGCCAAGGCCCGGGCCAGCAGTTCTTC. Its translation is CASSQGPGQQFF.